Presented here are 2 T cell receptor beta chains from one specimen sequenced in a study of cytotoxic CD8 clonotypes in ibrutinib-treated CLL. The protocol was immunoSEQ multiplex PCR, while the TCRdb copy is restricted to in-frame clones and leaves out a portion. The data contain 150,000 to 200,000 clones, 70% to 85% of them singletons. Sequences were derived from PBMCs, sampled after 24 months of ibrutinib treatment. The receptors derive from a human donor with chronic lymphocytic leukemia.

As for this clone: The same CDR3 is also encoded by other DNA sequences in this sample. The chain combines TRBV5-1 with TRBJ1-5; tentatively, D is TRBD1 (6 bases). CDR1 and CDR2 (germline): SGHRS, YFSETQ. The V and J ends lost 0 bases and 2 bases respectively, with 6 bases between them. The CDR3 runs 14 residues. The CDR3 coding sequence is TGCGCCAGCAGCTTGGAGGGGGGCAATCAGCCCCAGCATTTT. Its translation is CASSLEGGNQPQHF.

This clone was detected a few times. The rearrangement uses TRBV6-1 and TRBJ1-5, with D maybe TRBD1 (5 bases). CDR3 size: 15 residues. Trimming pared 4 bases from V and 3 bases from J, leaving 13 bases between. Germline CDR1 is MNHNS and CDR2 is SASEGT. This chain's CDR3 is CASSVSGGANQPQHF. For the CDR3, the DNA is TGTGCCAGCAGTGTTTCAGGAGGGGCCAATCAGCCCCAGCATTTT.